A selection of T cell receptor beta chains follows, all from one sample in a study of T cell responses to AZD1222 COVID-19 vaccine. Generated by immunoSEQ multiplex PCR, the TCRdb table keeps only in-frame clones and is missing some. Seen here are approximately 120,000 clones, 80% to 95% observed once, and the top ten hold about 4.3%. The sample in question was peripheral blood, obtained on day 0 of MenACWY control vaccination. These receptors came from an adult in good health. The conserved cysteine and the conserved F or W are not part of the CDR3 here. A D gene is named only where the DNA matches it firmly. The size field is filled for only some rows; it gives once, few, many or a size class.

TRBJ2-1 | . | TRBV19 | . | AATSSYNEQF
TRBJ2-3 | . | TRBV28 | . | ASSRAEGPSTQY
TRBJ1-1 | . | TRBV5-1 | . | ASSLASGRDTEAF
TRBJ2-2 | TRBD1 | TRBV4-1 | . | ASSQDDWDSVAGELF
TRBJ2-7 | . | TRBV13 | . | ASSSDSYEQY
TRBJ2-1 | . | TRBV19 | . | ASSILGNEQF
TRBJ1-2 | TRBD1 | TRBV7-9 | . | ASSATGIYGYT
TRBJ2-1 | TRBD2 | TRBV24-1 | . | ATSDGDRWTSGVHNEQF
TRBJ2-2 | . | TRBV10-2 | . | ASSAATNTGELF
TRBJ2-7 | TRBD1 | TRBV6-5 | . | ASSYSGAGGRYEQY
TRBJ1-3 | . | TRBV10-3 | . | AISVTANTIY
TRBJ2-1 | TRBD2 | TRBV4-3 | . | ASSQEGLSSYNEQF
TRBJ2-1 | . | TRBV29-1 | . | SVVGARSSYNEQF
TRBJ1-1 | . | TRBV7-3 | . | ASSRTGNTEAF
TRBJ2-3 | . | TRBV5-1 | . | ASRTGPGDTDTQY
TRBJ2-7 | TRBD2 | TRBV2 | . | ASSIVTSGSYEQY
TRBJ1-3 | . | TRBV10-1 | . | ASSGSSGNTIY
TRBJ2-7 | . | TRBV2 | . | ASSPAGQNNAYEQY
TRBJ1-1 | . | TRBV2 | . | ASTQAGFSSTEAF
TRBJ1-1 | TRBD1 | TRBV5-4 | once | ASSGTGEEAF
TRBJ1-3 | . | TRBV15 | . | ATSRGEGNTIY
TRBJ2-3 | TRBD2 | TRBV5-4 | . | ASTVSGGATDTQY
TRBJ2-7 | . | TRBV5-4 | . | ASSSARGGTGEQY
TRBJ2-5 | TRBD1 | TRBV11-2 | . | ASSSIRRDRRGETQY
TRBJ1-1 | TRBD1 | TRBV29-1 | . | SVEQGARSTEAF
TRBJ2-1 | TRBD1 | TRBV5-1 | . | ASSLGRDRGRYNEQF
TRBJ2-2 | TRBD2 | TRBV6-4 | . | ASRLAVNTGELF
TRBJ2-1 | . | TRBV9 | . | ASSVAAATSYNEQF
TRBJ2-5 | TRBD2 | TRBV4-1 | . | ASSQDASGRVYQETQY
TRBJ1-1 | . | TRBV10-3 | few | AISPGAHTEAF
TRBJ1-5 | . | TRBV6-4 | . | ASSARVNQPQH
TRBJ1-4 | . | TRBV11-2 | . | ASSLDSFPDSATNEKLF
TRBJ1-6 | TRBD1 | TRBV4-1 | few | ASSWPGTGGVGSPLH
TRBJ2-5 | . | TRBV5-6 | . | ASSLSSGETQY
TRBJ1-4 | . | TRBV2 | . | ASSLLREEKKLF
TRBJ2-1 | TRBD2 | TRBV3-1/TRBV3-2 | . | ASSQDRLAGRGNEQF
TRBJ2-3 | TRBD2 | TRBV7-2 | . | ASSLVPAGMTDTQY
TRBJ2-7 | . | TRBV30 | . | AWSASERGYGEQY
TRBJ2-3 | . | TRBV11-1 | . | ASSFSRGTDTQY
TRBJ2-4 | . | TRBV28 | . | ASRGHGKNIQY
TRBJ1-5 | TRBD1 | TRBV7-9 | . | ASSSGQGNNQPQH
TRBJ2-2 | TRBD1 | TRBV2 | . | ASRGDSGNTGELF
TRBJ1-2 | . | TRBV5-6 | . | ASSSRTIANYGYT
TRBJ2-1 | . | TRBV13 | . | ASSNYNEQF
TRBJ2-3 | TRBD2 | TRBV29-1 | . | SVSTSGGDTDTQY
TRBJ1-3 | TRBD1 | TRBV7-6 | . | ASSSRQGQNTIY
TRBJ2-5 | TRBD1 | TRBV28 | . | ASSPPGTAPTQETQY